These 10 T cell receptor beta chains originate from one sample sequenced in a study of blood T cells in healthy people across ages. Sample-barcoded 5' priming and a J-beta primer mix drove a second PCR of roughly 7 to 11 cycles. TCRdb re-analysed the 5' RACE reads in MiXCR, keeping a single row per CDR3 protein. The repertoire holds approximately 1.5 million distinct CDR3 sequences, with roughly two fifths as singletons. The material sequenced was blood. The receptors were sampled from a woman under 30 in good health.

The V and J genes are TRBV7-9 and TRBJ1-4; no clear D. With 5 bases removed from V and 6 bases from J, the gap between germline ends came to 16 bases. Germline CDR1 and CDR2: SEHNR and FQNEAQ (reference sequence). There are 15 residues in the CDR3. CDR3 region: CASSRAGVLDEKLFF. The DNA for the CDR3 is TGTGCCAGCAGCCGCGCCGGTGTTTTAGATGAAAAACTGTTTTTT.

This clonotype was observed a handful of times. The chain recombines TRBV12-3 or TRBV12-4 with TRBJ2-5, with a tentative D call TRBD1 (5 bases). The CDR3 runs to 15 residues. Trimming took off 0 bases at V and 11 bases at J, with 19 bases between the two ends. CDR3 bases: TGTGCCAGCAGTTTAGCTCAAAACCCAGGGCGTGAGCAGTACTTC. Translation: CASSLAQNPGREQYF.

This chain's CDR3 is CASRGLGVTPDTQYF. CDR3 DNA: TGTGCCAGCAGGGGACTAGGAGTAACCCCAGATACGCAGTATTTT. The chain joins TRBV25-1 to TRBJ2-3; TRBD2 agrees at 8 bases. CDR1 and CDR2 (germline): MGHDK, SYGVNS. This CDR3 has 15 amino acids. V gave up 6 bases and J gave up 4 bases; unmatched junction bases: 9.

This clonotype was found a few times. CDR3 protein: CASNFRGQNYGYTF. Here the CDR3 DNA reads TGTGCCAGCAACTTCCGGGGCCAAAACTATGGCTACACCTTC. This chain uses TRBV28 with TRBJ1-2, with D possibly being TRBD1 (5 bases). V was shortened by 7 bases and J by 2 bases, with 14 bases between the two germline ends. The CDR3 contains 14 residues. Germline V CDR1 and CDR2: MDHEN, SYDVKM.

This clonotype has more than one count but fewer than ten. J is TRBJ1-4 and V is TRBV27; D is unresolved. The CDR3 runs 14 residues. CDR1 and CDR2 (germline): MNHEY, SMNVEV (reference sequence). V was clipped by 3 bases and J by 8 bases, with 13 bases between them. CDR3 amino acids: CASSLSRVEEKLFF. The CDR3 DNA reads TGTGCCAGCAGTTTGTCTAGGGTGGAAGAAAAACTGTTTTTT.

The table lists this clonotype with a few counts. The chain joins TRBV4-3 to TRBJ2-7; 13 bases line up with TRBD2. The CDR3 runs 16 residues. The germline CDR1 and CDR2 sequences are LGHNA and YSLEER. Trimming at V came to 3 bases and at J to 4 bases, leaving 6 bases not matched to a gene. CDR3 region: CASSQVWTSGRYEQYF. CDR3 sequence (DNA): TGCGCCAGCAGCCAGGTCTGGACTAGCGGGAGATACGAGCAGTACTTC.

The chain uses TRBV4-3 and TRBJ2-7; D is unclear. This CDR3 contains 12 residues. Germline V CDR1 and CDR2: LGHNA, YSLEER. The V gene lost 0 bases and the J gene lost 6 bases, with 6 bases spanning the gap. This chain's CDR3 is CASSQDGPEQYF. The CDR3 region has the DNA TGCGCCAGCAGCCAAGATGGGCCCGAGCAGTACTTC.

This clonotype appeared a few times. For the CDR3, the DNA is TGTGCCAGCAGCCCTTGGGAGGACTCCCTCCACGAGCAGTACTTC. Its translation: CASSPWEDSLHEQYF. The rearrangement uses TRBV6-6 and TRBJ2-7; TRBD2 might be the D (6 bases). This CDR3 is 15 amino acids long. Trimming took 6 bases from V and 5 from J, leaving 20 bases between them. Looked up from germline, CDR1 is MNHNY and CDR2 is SVGAGI (reference sequence).

V usage is TRBV6-1 and J usage is TRBJ2-1; possibly TRBD1 for D (8 bases). This CDR3 is 17 amino acids long. Germline V lookup: CDR1 MNHNS, CDR2 SASEGT. Between the trimmed V and J ends, which lost 3 bases and 2 bases, there was a span of 17 bases. The chain's CDR3 is CASSERGGTGPYNEQFF. Written as DNA, the CDR3 is TGTGCCAGCAGTGAGAGGGGGGGGACAGGACCCTACAATGAGCAGTTCTTC.

The rearrangement uses TRBV4-3 and TRBJ1-4; D is uncertain. In germline, CDR1 is LGHNA, CDR2 YSLEER. The CDR3 loop spans 16 amino acids. Trimming pared 0 bases from V and 4 bases from J, leaving 12 bases between. This chain's CDR3 is CASSQDPKGSNEKLFF. The DNA of the CDR3 is TGCGCCAGCAGCCAAGATCCGAAAGGCAGTAATGAAAAACTGTTTTTT.